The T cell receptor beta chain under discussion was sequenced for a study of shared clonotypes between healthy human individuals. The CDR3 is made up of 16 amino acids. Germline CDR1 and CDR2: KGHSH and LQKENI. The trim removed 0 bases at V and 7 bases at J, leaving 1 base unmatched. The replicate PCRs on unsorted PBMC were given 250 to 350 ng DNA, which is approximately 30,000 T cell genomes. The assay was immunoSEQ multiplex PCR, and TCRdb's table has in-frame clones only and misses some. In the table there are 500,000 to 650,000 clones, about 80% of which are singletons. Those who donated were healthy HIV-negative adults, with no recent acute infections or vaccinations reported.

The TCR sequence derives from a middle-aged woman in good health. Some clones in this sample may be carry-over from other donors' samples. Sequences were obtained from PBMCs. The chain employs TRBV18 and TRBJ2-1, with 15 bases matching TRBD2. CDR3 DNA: TGTGCCAGCTCACCACCGGGGACTAGCGGGGGGAATGAGCAGTTCTTC. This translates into CASSPPGTSGGNEQFF.